Below are 9 T cell receptor beta chains sequenced from a single sample in a study of patients and donors after allogeneic stem cell transplantation (dated by TCRdb to about 2020). The library was made by RT-PCR. The sequencing machine was a NextSeq 550. Clones were called with MiXCR by TCRdb after fastp trimmed the public reads at Q25, and only in-frame beta chains were retained. Each entry is one CDR3 protein sequence, shown with its most common DNA and genes. Here the sample has approximately 210,000 distinct CDR3 sequences; around two fifths occur a single time. The ten largest clones capture about 33% of the sample. The material sequenced was blood, either unsorted or a sorted T cell fraction (not recorded which). The receptors stem from a human donor who was either an allogeneic HSCT recipient or a stem cell or donor lymphocyte infusion donor (not recorded which). It is not recorded whose cells these are; they may come from a transplant donor.

This sequence joins TRBV5-6 and TRBJ1-5; 9 bases align to TRBD1. CDR3 size: 14 residues. Germline V gene data show CDR1 as SGHDT and CDR2 as YYEEEE. V lost 3 bases, J lost 6 bases, and 4 bases stayed unmatched. CDR3 amino acids: CASSSGTGLQPQHF. The CDR3 DNA reads TGTGCCAGCAGCTCCGGGACAGGGCTTCAGCCCCAGCATTTT. Supplemented by reference TRBV5-6 and TRBJ1-5, the full variable domain reads DAGVTQSPTHLIKTRGQQVTLRCSPKSGHDTVSWYQQALGQGPQFIFQYYEEEERQRGNFPDRFSGHQFPNYSSELNVNALLLGDSALYLCASSSGTGLQPQHFGDGTRLSIL.

Here the CDR3 reads CSALVMGDYTNYGYTF. DNA of the CDR3: TGCAGTGCTCTCGTTATGGGGGACTACACCAACTATGGCTACACCTTC. The chain carries TRBV20-1 and TRBJ1-2; perhaps TRBD1 as D (5 bases). Trimming pared 5 bases from V and 2 bases from J, leaving 21 bases between. The CDR3 extends over 16 amino acids. Germline V gene sequence: CDR1 DFQATT, CDR2 SNEGSKA (reference sequence).

Concerning this clonotype: At one end the junction does not follow the germline gene, possibly because of a read error. The chain links TRBV25-1 to TRBJ2-7; D not resolved. Germline values: CDR1 MGHDK, CDR2 SYGVNS. This CDR3 spans 16 amino acids. The CDR3 DNA is TGTGCTAGCAGTGAATCTAAGGGCCCATATTCCTACGAGCAGTACTTC. Translation gives CASSESKGPYSYEQYF.

The CDR3 region has the DNA TGTGCCAGCAGCCAAGATCGGTTGGACACCGGGGAGCTGTTTTTT. Amino acids: CASSQDRLDTGELFF. The chain has TRBV4-2 and TRBJ2-2; D gene uncertain. CDR1 LGHNA and CDR2 YNFKEQ come from the germline V gene. The V end lost 0 bases, the J end lost 3 bases, and 8 bases lay between the germline ends. CDR3 length equals 15 residues.

This chain connects TRBV3-1 to TRBJ2-2, with TRBD2 identical over 10 bases. The CDR3 is made up of 16 amino acids. CDR1 is LGHDT, CDR2 YNNKEL, per germline (reference sequence). Trimming cost V 3 bases and J 3 bases; bases outside gene matches: 4. The CDR3 DNA sequence: TGTGCCAGCAGCCACTTCGGACTAGCGGACACCGGGGAGCTGTTTTTT. Encoded protein: CASSHFGLADTGELFF.

The CDR3 nucleotides are TGTGCCAGCCGGGGACAGGGCTTTGCTGAAGCTTTCTTT. This sequence encodes CASRGQGFAEAFF. The V gene is TRBV6-5, the J gene TRBJ1-1; 9 nucleotides align to TRBD1. Germline V gene lookup returns CDR1 MNHEY and CDR2 SVGAGI. Losses at the gene ends were 8 bases for V and 6 bases for J; bases not matched to a gene: 7. This CDR3 is built from 13 residues.

This clonotype was counted between two and nine times. This chain joins TRBV7-9 and TRBJ1-2, with 7 nucleotides matching TRBD1. This CDR3 is 13 amino acids long. With 5 bases clipped from V and 5 bases from J, the junction kept 5 bases outside the gene matches. In germline, CDR1 is SEHNR, CDR2 FQNEAQ (reference sequence). The CDR3 nucleotides are TGTGCCAGCAGCCGACCGGGACAGTATGGCTACACCTTC. Its protein is CASSRPGQYGYTF.

The chain has TRBV12-3 or TRBV12-4 and TRBJ1-2; D is perhaps TRBD1 (5 bases). V was pared by 2 bases and J by 4 bases, with 17 bases between. The CDR3 totals 16 residues. CDR3 region: CASSLNSGRTRYGYTF. DNA for the CDR3: TGTGCCAGCAGTTTAAATTCGGGGCGGACTCGCTATGGCTACACCTTC.

V gene TRBV25-1 combines with J gene TRBJ2-1; 9 bases map to TRBD1. Germline V gene lookup returns CDR1 MGHDK and CDR2 SYGVNS. J lost 7 bases, V lost 4 bases, and 11 bases had no gene match. This CDR3 is 16 amino acids long. CDR3 coding DNA: TGTGCCAGCAGTGCAACAGGGGGCTCAGGAGCAAATGAGCAGTTCTTC. Its translation is CASSATGGSGANEQFF.